A single sample gave rise to the 5 T cell receptor beta chains below, sequenced in a study of T cells in Graves' hyperthyroidism and ophthalmopathy. Amplification of TCR beta CDR3 regions used RNA as the template. HTBI primers were employed in a first-round RT-PCR of the TCR CDR3. TCRdb re-called the multiplex PCR reads through MiXCR, storing one row per CDR3 protein. This sample has hundreds of thousands of distinct CDR3 sequences, with roughly 20% found just once. Sequencing was done on a sample of blood. The receptor source for this set is a woman in her forties or fifties with Graves' hyperthyroidism that later progressed to Graves' ophthalmopathy.

This clonotype occurred many times. V is TRBV6-1 and J is TRBJ2-7, with 9 bases matching TRBD2. The CDR3 contains 14 residues. Germline V gene sequence: CDR1 MNHNS, CDR2 SASEGT. V lost 5 bases, J lost 7 bases, and 9 bases stayed unmatched. This chain's CDR3 is CASSSIAGDPEQYF. The CDR3, as DNA: TGTGCCAGCAGTTCCATAGCGGGGGATCCAGAGCAGTACTTC.

This clonotype was observed at least ten times. This chain uses TRBV7-3 with TRBJ2-5, with TRBD2 identical over 11 bases. Germline trimming cut 5 bases from V and 1 base from J; bases unmatched to any gene: 6. Germline V gene sequence: CDR1 SGHTA, CDR2 FQGTGA. The CDR3 has 16 amino acids. DNA of the CDR3: TGTGCCAGCAGCCTTTCTAGCGGGGGGCCCCAAGAGACCCAGTACTTC. The encoded protein is CASSLSSGGPQETQYF.

V usage is TRBV10-3 and J usage is TRBJ1-2; D perhaps matches TRBD1 (5 bases). With 8 bases removed from V and 0 bases from J, the gap between germline ends came to 10 bases. This CDR3 is built from 13 residues. Germline CDR1 is ENHRY and CDR2 is SYGVKD. CDR3 sequence: CAIAAGANYGYTF. The CDR3 DNA reads TGTGCCATCGCGGCGGGGGCTAACTATGGCTACACCTTC.

This clonotype has at least ten counts. The chain recombines TRBV11-2 with TRBJ1-1; possibly TRBD1 for D (6 bases). This CDR3 region has 17 residues. V was pared by 0 bases and J by 1 base, with 15 bases between. The germline V gene has CDR1 SGHAT and CDR2 FQNNGV. CDR3: CASSLDRGGRANTEAFF. In DNA form, the CDR3 reads TGTGCCAGCAGCTTAGATCGCGGGGGGCGCGCGAACACTGAAGCTTTCTTT. The full variable domain, its missing parts supplied by reference TRBV11-2 and TRBJ1-1, is EAGVAQSPRYKIIEKRQSVAFWCNPISGHATLYWYQQILGQGPKLLIQFQNNGVVDDSQLPKDRFSAERLKGVDSTLKIQPAKLEDSAVYLCASSLDRGGRANTEAFFGQGTRLTVV.

As to this clonotype: A clone one base away is much larger, so this may be a read error. The chain has TRBV7-8 and TRBJ2-3; possible D gene TRBD2, 5 bases. The germline V gene has CDR1 SGHVS and CDR2 FQNEAQ. The CDR3 is 15 residues long. In DNA, the CDR3 is TGTGCCAGCGGCTTATTCCGGGAAAGCACAGATACGCAGTATTTT. Its protein product is CASGLFRESTDTQYF.